The sequence of this T cell receptor beta chain was determined in a study of molecular identifiers for immune sequencing clone quantification. Study details: With replicates, the RNA of 20,000 or 100,000 naive CD8 cells was split five ways and four were sequenced. Points from the study as a whole: Barcodes shared by identical TCR molecules could lead to underestimated sizes of highly expanded clones.

TCRdb re-analysed the PCR reads in MiXCR, keeping a single row per CDR3 protein. The sample shows hundreds of thousands of distinct CDR3 sequences, approximately 24% of them seen only once. The CD8+CD4-CCR7+CD45RA+ phenotype defined the sorted naive CD8 T cells. Concerning this clonotype itself: Its target is unknown.

Sequenced sample: naive CD8+ T cells from blood, with Jurkat cell RNA spiked in. Specified subset: FACS-sorted CD8+CD4-CCR7+CD45RA+ naive T cells. This clonotype was obtained from a human donor in good health. Some libraries in this study had Jurkat cell RNA spiked in.

CDR3 DNA sequence: TGTGCCAGCAGTTACGGGCACCAGGCTAGCGGGAAGGTCGATGAGCAGTTCTTC. Protein product: CASSYGHQASGKVDEQFF. The V and J genes are TRBV6-2 or TRBV6-3 and TRBJ2-1, with 9 nucleotides matching TRBD2. Germline values: CDR1 MNHEY, CDR2 SVGEGT. The length of the CDR3 is 18 residues. V lost 2 bases, J lost 8 bases, and 16 bases stayed unmatched.